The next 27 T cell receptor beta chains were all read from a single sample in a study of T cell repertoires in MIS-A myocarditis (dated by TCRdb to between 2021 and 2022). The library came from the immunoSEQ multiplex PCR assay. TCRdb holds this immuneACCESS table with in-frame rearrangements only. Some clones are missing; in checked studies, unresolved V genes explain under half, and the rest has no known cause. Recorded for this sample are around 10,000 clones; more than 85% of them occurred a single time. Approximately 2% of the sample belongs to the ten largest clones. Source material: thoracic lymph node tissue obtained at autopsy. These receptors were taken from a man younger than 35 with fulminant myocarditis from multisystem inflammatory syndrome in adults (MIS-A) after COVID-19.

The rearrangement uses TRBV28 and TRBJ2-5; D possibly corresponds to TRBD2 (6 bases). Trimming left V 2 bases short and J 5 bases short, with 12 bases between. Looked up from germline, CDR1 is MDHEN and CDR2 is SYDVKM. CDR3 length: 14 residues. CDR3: CASSLLEGLETQYF. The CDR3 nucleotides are TGTGCCAGCAGTTTACTGGAGGGGCTGGAGACCCAGTACTTC.

The CDR3, as DNA: TGTGCCTGGAGTAGTACCAGGGCATCTAGCTACACCTTC. It encodes CAWSSTRASSYTF. The V and J genes are TRBV30 and TRBJ1-2, with D possibly TRBD1 on 5 matching bases. V lost 2 bases to trimming and J lost 9 bases, with 16 bases between them. Germline V gives CDR1 GTSNPN, CDR2 SVGIG (reference sequence). The CDR3 sequence is 13 residues long.

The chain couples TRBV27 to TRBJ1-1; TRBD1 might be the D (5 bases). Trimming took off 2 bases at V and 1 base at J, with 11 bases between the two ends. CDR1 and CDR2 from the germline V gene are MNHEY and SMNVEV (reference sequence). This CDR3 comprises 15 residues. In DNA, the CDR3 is TGTGCCAGCAGTTTAACGGGACTGCCGAACACTGAAGCTTTCTTT. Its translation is CASSLTGLPNTEAFF.

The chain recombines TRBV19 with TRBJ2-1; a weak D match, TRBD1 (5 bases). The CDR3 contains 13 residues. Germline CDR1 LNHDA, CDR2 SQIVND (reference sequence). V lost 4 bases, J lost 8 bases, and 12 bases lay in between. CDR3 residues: CASSNRPQDEQFF. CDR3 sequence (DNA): TGTGCCAGTAGTAATCGCCCACAGGATGAGCAGTTCTTC.

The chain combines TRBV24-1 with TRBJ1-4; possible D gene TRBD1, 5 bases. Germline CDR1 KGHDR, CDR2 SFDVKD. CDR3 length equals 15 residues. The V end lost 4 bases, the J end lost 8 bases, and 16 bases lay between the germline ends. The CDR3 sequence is CATSDPTRGVEKLFF. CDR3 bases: TGTGCCACCAGTGACCCTACGAGGGGAGTGGAAAAACTGTTTTTT.

DNA for the CDR3: TGTGCCAGTAGTATCGGAGGCAGGTATGACAAAAACATTCAGTACTTC. It is translated as CASSIGGRYDKNIQYF. V and J are TRBV19 and TRBJ2-4; the D gene is possibly TRBD2 (5 bases). Germline assignment: CDR1 LNHDA and CDR2 SQIVND (reference sequence). The CDR3 is 16 residues long. The V gene lost 3 bases and the J gene lost 3 bases, with 15 bases spanning the gap. The variable domain in full, with the rest retrieved from reference TRBV19 and TRBJ2-4, is DGGITQSPKYLFRKEGQNVTLSCEQNLNHDAMYWYRQDPGQGLRLIYYSQIVNDFQKGDIAEGYSVSREKKESFPLTVTSAQKNPTAFYLCASSIGGRYDKNIQYFGAGTRLSVL.

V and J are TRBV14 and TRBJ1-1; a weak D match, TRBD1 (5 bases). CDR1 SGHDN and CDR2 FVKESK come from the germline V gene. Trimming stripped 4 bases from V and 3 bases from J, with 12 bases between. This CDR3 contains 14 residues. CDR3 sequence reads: CASSLHWGDTEAFF. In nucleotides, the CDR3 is TGTGCCAGCAGCCTCCATTGGGGGGACACTGAAGCTTTCTTT.

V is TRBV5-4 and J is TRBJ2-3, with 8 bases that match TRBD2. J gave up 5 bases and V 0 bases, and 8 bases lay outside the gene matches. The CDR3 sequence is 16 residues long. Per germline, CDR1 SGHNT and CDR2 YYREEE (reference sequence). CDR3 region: CASSLDPGGSIDTQYF. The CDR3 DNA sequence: TGTGCCAGCAGCTTGGACCCGGGGGGGAGTATAGATACGCAGTATTTT.

In DNA, the CDR3 is TGCGCCAGCAGCCACCAGGGGCGGAGGGCTAACTATGGCTACACCTTC. It translates to CASSHQGRRANYGYTF. The chain joins TRBV4-1 to TRBJ1-2; weak D call: TRBD1 (6 bases). The V end was cut by 3 bases, the J end by 0 bases, with 14 bases between. CDR1 MGHRA and CDR2 YSYEKL come from the germline V gene. The CDR3 length is 16 residues.

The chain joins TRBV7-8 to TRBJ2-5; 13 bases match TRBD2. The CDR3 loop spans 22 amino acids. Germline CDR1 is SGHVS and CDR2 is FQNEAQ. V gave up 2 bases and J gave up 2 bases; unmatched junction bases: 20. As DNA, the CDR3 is TGTGCCAGCAGCTTAAGACGGAGCGGACTAGCGGGAGTGATAGGTCGGCAAGAGACCCAGTACTTC. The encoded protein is CASSLRRSGLAGVIGRQETQYF.

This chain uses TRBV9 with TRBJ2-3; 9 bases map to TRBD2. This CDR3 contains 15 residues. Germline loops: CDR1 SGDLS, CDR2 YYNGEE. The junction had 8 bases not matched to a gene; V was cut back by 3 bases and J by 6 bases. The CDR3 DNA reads TGTGCCAGCAGCGCTGGGGGCGGGGGGGCTGATACGCAGTATTTT. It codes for CASSAGGGGADTQYF.

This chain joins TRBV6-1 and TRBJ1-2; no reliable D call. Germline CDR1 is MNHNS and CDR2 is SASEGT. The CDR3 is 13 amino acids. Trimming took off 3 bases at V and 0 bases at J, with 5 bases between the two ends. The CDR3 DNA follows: TGTGCCAGCAGTGACCCCTCTAACTATGGCTACACCTTC. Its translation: CASSDPSNYGYTF.

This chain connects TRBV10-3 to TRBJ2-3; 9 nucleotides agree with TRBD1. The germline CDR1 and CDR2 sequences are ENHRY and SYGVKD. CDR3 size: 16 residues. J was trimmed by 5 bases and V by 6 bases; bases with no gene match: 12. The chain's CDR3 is CAIRNDRTGAGDTQYF. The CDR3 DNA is TGTGCCATCAGAAACGATAGGACAGGGGCGGGAGATACGCAGTATTTT.

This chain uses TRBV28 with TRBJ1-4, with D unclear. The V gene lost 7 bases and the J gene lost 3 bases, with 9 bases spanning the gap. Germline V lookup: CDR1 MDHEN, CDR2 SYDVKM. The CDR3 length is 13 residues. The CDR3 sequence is CASTHPSNEKLFF. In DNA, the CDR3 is TGTGCCAGCACTCATCCCTCTAATGAAAAACTGTTTTTT.

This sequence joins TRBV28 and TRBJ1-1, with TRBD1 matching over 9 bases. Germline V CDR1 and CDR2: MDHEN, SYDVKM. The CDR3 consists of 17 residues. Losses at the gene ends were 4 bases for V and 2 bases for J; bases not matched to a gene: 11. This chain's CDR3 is CASSSLLRTGVNTEAFF. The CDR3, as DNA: TGTGCCAGCAGTTCACTTTTAAGGACAGGGGTAAACACTGAAGCTTTCTTT.

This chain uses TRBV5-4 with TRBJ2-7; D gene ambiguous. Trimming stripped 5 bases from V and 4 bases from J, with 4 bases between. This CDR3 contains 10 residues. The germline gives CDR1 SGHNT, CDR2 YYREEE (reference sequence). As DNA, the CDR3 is TGTGCCAGCAGAGGTTACGAGCAGTACTTC. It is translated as CASRGYEQYF.

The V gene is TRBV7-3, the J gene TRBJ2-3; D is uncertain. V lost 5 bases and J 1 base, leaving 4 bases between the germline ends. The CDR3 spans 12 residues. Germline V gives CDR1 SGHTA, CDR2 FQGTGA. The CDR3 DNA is TGTGCCAGCAGCGAGGGCACAGATACGCAGTATTTT. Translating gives CASSEGTDTQYF.

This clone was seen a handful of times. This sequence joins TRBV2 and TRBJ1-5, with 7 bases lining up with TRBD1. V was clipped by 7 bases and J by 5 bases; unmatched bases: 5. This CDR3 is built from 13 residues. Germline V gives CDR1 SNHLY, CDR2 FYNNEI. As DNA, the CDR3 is TGTGCCAGCACCGACAGGGCGTATCAGCCCCAGCATTTT. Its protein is CASTDRAYQPQHF.

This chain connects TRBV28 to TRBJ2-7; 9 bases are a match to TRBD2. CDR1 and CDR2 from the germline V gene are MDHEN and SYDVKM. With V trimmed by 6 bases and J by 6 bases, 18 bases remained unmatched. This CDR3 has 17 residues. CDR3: CASSREEEREDHCEQYF. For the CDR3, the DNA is TGTGCCAGCAGCCGTGAGGAAGAGCGGGAGGATCACTGCGAGCAGTACTTC.

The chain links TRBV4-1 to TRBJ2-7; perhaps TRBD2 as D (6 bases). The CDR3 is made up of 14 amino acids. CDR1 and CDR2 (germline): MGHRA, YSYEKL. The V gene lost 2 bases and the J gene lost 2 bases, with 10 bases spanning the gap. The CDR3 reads CASSQPGGTYEQYF. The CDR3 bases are TGCGCCAGCAGCCAACCCGGGGGAACCTACGAGCAGTACTTC.

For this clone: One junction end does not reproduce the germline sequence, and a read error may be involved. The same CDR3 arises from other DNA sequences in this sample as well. The CDR3 sequence: CASRPDEVHGYTF. As DNA, the CDR3 is TGTGCCAGCAGACCCGACGAGGTACATGGCTACACCTTT. The rearrangement joins TRBV28 to TRBJ1-2; D is uncertain. The V gene's germline CDR1 is MDHEN and CDR2 SYDVKM. The CDR3 is 13 residues long.

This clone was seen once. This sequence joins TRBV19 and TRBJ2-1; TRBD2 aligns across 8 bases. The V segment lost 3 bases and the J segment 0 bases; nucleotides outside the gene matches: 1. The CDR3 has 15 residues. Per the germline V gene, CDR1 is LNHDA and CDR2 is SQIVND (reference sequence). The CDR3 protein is CASSMSGSSYNEQFF. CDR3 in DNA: TGTGCCAGTAGTATGAGCGGGAGCTCCTACAATGAGCAGTTCTTC.

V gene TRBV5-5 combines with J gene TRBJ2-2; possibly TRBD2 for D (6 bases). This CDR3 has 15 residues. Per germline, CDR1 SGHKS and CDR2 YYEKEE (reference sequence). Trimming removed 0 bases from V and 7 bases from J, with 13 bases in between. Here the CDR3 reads CASSLVQGEVGELFF. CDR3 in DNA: TGTGCCAGCAGCTTGGTACAAGGGGAGGTCGGGGAGCTGTTTTTT.

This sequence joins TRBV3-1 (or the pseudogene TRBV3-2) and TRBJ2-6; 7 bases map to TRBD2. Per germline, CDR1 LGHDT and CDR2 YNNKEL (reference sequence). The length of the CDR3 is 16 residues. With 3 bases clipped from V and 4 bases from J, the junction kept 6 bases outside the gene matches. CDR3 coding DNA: TGTGCCAGCAGCCAGGACGGGGGGAGCGGGGCCAACGTCCTGACTTTC. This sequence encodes CASSQDGGSGANVLTF.

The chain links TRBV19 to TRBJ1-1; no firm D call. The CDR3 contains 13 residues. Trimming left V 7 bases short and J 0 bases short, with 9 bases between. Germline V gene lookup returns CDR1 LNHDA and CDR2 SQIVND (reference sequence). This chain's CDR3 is CASNRRMNTEAFF. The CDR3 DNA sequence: TGTGCCAGTAATCGACGGATGAACACTGAAGCTTTCTTT. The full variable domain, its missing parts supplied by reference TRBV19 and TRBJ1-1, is DGGITQSPKYLFRKEGQNVTLSCEQNLNHDAMYWYRQDPGQGLRLIYYSQIVNDFQKGDIAEGYSVSREKKESFPLTVTSAQKNPTAFYLCASNRRMNTEAFFGQGTRLTVV.

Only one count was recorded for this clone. The CDR3 DNA reads TGTGCCAGCAGCCAAGGAGGGACCGGAGTCCTGACTTTC. This gives the protein CASSQGGTGVLTF. The rearrangement uses TRBV3-1 (or the pseudogene TRBV3-2) and TRBJ2-6; the D gene could be TRBD1 or TRBD2 (5 bases each). Per the germline V gene, CDR1 is LGHDT and CDR2 is YNNKEL (reference sequence). V was cut by 1 base and J by 13 bases, with 11 bases left in between. This CDR3 contains 13 residues.

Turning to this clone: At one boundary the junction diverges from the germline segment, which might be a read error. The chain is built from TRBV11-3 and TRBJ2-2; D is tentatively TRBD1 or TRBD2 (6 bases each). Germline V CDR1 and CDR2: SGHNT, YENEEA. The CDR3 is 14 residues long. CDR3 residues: CASSFDRTTEELFF. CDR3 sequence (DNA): TGTGCCAGCAGCTTCGACAGGACTACCGAGGAGCTGTTTTTT.